This note documents a single T cell receptor (beta chain) sequence. Assay used: immunoSEQ multiplex PCR; TCRdb lists only in-frame clones, some missing. The table records 35,000 to 45,000 clones, about 91% of them present only once. This entry comes from a study of T cell changes during pregnancy in multiple sclerosis. Germline CDR1 reads MDHEN; CDR2 reads SYDVKM. This CDR3 region has 15 residues. Trimming removed 6 bases from V and 3 bases from J; junction bases left unmatched: 6. This clonotype originated in a female donor in good health, enrolled as a control in a pregnancy study. The genes are TRBV28 and TRBJ2-1, with TRBD1 identical over 9 bases. This specimen consisted of CD4+ T cells from peripheral blood mononuclear cells, obtained after pregnancy. CDR3 amino acids: CASRAGTGIYNEQFF. CDR3 bases: TGTGCCAGCAGGGCGGGGACAGGGATCTACAATGAGCAGTTCTTC.